The present entry profiles one T cell receptor beta chain with its context. Data came from immunoSEQ multiplex PCR; TCRdb stores just in-frame clones and leaves some out. The table shows hundreds of thousands of clones, with roughly 90% occurring only once. The V and J ends lost 4 bases and 0 bases respectively, with 10 bases between them. This CDR3 comprises 15 residues. Germline CDR1 reads MNHNY; CDR2 reads SVGAGI (reference sequence). The data originate from a study of shared T cell receptors in the human thymus. This same sample was also part of a study on human thymus T cells.

The V call is TRBV6-6, the J call TRBJ2-1; possible D gene TRBD2, 5 bases. Input material: thymocytes. The source of this sequence is a boy in the first two years of life with a congenital heart defect. For the CDR3, the DNA is TGTGCCAGCAGTTCCGCGGGCAGCTCCTACAATGAGCAGTTCTTC. Translating it yields CASSSAGSSYNEQFF.